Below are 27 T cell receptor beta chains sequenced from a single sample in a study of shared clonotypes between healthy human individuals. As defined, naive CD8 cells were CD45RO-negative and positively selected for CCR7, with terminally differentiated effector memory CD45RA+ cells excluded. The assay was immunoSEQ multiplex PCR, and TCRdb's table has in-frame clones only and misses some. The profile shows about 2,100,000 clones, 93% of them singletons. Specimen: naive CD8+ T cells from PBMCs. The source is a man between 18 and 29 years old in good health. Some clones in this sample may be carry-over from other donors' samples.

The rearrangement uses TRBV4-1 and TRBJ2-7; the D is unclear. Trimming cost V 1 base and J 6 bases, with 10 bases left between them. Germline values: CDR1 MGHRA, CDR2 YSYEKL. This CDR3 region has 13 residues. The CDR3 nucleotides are TGCGCCAGCAGCCAAGTTGCGAGGACCGAGCAGTACTTC. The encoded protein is CASSQVARTEQYF.

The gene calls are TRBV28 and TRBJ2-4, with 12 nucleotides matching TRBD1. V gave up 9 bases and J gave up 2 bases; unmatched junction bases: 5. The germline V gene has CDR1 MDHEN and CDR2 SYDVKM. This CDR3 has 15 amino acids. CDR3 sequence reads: CASGDRGLPKNIQYF. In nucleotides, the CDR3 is TGTGCCAGTGGGGACAGGGGGCTTCCCAAAAACATTCAGTACTTC.

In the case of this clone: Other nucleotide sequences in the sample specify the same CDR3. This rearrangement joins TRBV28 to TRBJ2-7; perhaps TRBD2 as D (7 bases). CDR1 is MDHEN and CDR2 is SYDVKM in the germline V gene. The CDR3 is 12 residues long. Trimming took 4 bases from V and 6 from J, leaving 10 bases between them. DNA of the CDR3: TGTGCCAGCAGTTCAGGGGAGGGCGAGCAGTACTTC. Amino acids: CASSSGEGEQYF.

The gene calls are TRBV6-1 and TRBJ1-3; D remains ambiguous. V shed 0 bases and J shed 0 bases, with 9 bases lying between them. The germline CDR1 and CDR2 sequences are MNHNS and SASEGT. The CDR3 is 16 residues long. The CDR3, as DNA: TGTGCCAGCAGTGAAGCAGGCAGCCGCTCTGGAAACACCATATATTTT. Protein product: CASSEAGSRSGNTIYF.

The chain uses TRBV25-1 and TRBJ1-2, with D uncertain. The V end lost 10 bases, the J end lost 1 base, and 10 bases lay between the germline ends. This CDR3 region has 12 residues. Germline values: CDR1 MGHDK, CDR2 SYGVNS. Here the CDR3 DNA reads TGTGCCACCGTCGGCAGTAACTATGGCTACACCTTC. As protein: CATVGSNYGYTF.

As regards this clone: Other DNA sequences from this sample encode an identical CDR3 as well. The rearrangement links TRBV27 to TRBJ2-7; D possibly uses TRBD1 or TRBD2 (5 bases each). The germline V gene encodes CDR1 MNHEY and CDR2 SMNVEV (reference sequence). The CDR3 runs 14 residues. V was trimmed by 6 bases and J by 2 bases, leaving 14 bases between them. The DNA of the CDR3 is TGTGCCAGCAGCTACCGGGACGGAACCTACGAGCAGTACTTC. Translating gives CASSYRDGTYEQYF.

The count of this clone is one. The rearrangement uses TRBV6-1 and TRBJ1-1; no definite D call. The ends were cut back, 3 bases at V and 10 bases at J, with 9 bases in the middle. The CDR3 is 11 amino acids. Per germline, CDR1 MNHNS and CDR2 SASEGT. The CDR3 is CASSEARRAFF. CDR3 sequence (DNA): TGTGCCAGCAGTGAGGCGCGGAGAGCTTTCTTT.

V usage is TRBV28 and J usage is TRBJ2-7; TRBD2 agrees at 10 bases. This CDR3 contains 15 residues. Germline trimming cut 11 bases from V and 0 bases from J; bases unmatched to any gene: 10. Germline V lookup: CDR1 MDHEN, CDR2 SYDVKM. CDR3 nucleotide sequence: TGTGCCGGAAGAAAAGCGGGAGGGAACTCCTACGAGCAGTACTTC. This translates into CAGRKAGGNSYEQYF.

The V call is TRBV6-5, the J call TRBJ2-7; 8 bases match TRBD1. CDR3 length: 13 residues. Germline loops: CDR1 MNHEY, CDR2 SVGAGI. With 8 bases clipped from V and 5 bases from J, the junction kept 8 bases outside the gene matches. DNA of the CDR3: TGTGCCAGCGCGGACAGGGTGTACCACGAGCAGTACTTC. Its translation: CASADRVYHEQYF.

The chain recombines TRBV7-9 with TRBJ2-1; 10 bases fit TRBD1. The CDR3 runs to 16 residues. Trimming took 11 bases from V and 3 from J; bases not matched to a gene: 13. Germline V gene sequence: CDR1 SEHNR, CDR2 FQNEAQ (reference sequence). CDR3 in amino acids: CAAEPPGTGDYNEQFF. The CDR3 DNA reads TGTGCCGCAGAACCCCCCGGGACAGGGGACTACAATGAGCAGTTCTTC.

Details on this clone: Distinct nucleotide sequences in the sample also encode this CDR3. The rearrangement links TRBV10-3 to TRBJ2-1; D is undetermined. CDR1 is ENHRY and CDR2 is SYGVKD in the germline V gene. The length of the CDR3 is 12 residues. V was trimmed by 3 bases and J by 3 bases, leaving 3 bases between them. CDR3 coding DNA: TGTGCCATCAGTGACAGCTACAATGAGCAGTTCTTC. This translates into CAISDSYNEQFF.

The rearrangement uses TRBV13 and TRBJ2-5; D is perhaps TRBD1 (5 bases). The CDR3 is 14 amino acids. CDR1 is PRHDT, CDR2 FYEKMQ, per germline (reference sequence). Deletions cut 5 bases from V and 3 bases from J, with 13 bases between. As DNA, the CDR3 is TGTGCCAGCAGCCTCGGTAAGGGGAAAGAGACCCAGTACTTC. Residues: CASSLGKGKETQYF. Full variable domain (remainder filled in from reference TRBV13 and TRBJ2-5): AAGVIQSPRHLIKEKRETATLKCYPIPRHDTVYWYQQGPGQDPQFLISFYEKMQSDKGSIPDRFSAQQFSDYHSELNMSSLELGDSALYFCASSLGKGKETQYFGPGTRLLVL.

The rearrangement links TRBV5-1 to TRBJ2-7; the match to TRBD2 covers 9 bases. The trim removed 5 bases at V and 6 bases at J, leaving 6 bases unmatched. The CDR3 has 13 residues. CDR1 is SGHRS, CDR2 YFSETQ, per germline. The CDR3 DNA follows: TGCGCCAGCAGACCGGGACTAGCATCCGAGCAGTACTTC. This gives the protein CASRPGLASEQYF.

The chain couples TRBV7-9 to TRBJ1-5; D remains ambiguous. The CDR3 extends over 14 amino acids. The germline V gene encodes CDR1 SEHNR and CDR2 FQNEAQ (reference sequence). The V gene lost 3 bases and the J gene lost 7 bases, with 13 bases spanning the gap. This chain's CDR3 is CASSFSGRGQPQHF. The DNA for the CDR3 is TGTGCCAGCAGCTTTTCCGGTCGAGGGCAGCCCCAGCATTTT.

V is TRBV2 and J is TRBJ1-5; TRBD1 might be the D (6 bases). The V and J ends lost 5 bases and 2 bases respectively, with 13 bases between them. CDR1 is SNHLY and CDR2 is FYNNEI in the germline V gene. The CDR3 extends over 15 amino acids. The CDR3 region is CASSRGREGNQPQHF. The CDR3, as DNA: TGTGCCAGCAGTCGGGGGCGGGAGGGCAATCAGCCCCAGCATTTT.

CDR3 sequence: CASSPGTGGSSGANVLTF. The CDR3 nucleotides are TGTGCCAGCAGCCCAGGGACAGGGGGGAGCTCTGGGGCCAACGTCCTGACTTTC. The rearrangement uses TRBV7-6 and TRBJ2-6; TRBD1 aligns across 11 bases. V was pared by 5 bases and J by 0 bases, with 6 bases of the junction left unmatched. This CDR3 contains 18 residues. Germline CDR1 SGHVS, CDR2 FNYEAQ.

The CDR3 spells CASSLEGRGSYEQYF. The CDR3 bases are TGTGCCAGCAGCTTGGAAGGCAGGGGTTCCTACGAGCAGTACTTC. This chain joins TRBV5-6 and TRBJ2-7, with a possible D match to TRBD1 (6 bases). Trimming shortened V by 0 bases and J by 1 base, and 11 bases separated the two germline ends. Germline assignment: CDR1 SGHDT and CDR2 YYEEEE. The CDR3 is made up of 15 amino acids.

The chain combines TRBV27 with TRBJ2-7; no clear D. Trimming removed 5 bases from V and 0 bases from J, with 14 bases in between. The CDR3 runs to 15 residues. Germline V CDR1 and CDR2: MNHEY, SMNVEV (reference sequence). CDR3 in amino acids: CASSPRVGSSYEQYF. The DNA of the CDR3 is TGTGCCAGCAGTCCTCGAGTCGGAAGCTCCTACGAGCAGTACTTC.

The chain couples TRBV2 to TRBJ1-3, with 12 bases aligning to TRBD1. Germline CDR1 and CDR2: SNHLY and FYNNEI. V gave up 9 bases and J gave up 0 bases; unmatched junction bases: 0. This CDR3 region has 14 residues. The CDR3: CARGQGASGNTIYF. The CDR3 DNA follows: TGTGCCAGGGGACAGGGGGCCTCTGGAAACACCATATATTTT.

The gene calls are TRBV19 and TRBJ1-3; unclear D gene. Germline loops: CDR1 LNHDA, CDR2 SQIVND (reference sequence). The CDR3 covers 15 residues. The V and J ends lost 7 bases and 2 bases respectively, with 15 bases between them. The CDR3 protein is CASMEREAAGNTIYF. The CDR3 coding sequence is TGTGCCAGTATGGAACGTGAGGCGGCTGGAAACACCATATATTTT.

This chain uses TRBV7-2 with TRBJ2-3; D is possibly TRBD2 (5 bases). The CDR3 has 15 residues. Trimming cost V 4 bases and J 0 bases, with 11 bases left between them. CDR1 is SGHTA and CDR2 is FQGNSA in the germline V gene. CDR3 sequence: CASSSGLTSTDTQYF. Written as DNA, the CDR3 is TGTGCCAGCAGCTCCGGACTTACTAGCACAGATACGCAGTATTTT.

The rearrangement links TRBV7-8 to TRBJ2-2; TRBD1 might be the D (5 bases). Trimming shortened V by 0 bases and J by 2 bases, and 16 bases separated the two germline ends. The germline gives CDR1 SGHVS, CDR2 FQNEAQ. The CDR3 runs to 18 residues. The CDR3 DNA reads TGTGCCAGCAGCTTAGCGTTCCAGGGCGAAGGAAACACCGGGGAGCTGTTTTTT. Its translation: CASSLAFQGEGNTGELFF.

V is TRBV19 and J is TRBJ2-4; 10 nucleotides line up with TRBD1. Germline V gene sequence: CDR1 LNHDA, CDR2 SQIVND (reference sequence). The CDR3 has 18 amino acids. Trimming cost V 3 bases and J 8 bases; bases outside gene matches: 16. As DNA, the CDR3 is TGTGCCAGTAGTATCGGTCATGTGGGACAGGGGTTTATTCACATTCAGTACTTC. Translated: CASSIGHVGQGFIHIQYF.

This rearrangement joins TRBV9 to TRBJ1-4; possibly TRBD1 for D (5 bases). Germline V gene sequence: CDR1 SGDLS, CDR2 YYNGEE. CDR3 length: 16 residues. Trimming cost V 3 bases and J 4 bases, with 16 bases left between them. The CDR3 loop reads CASSAEPGRVNEKLFF. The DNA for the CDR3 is TGTGCCAGCAGCGCGGAACCGGGACGAGTTAATGAAAAACTGTTTTTT.

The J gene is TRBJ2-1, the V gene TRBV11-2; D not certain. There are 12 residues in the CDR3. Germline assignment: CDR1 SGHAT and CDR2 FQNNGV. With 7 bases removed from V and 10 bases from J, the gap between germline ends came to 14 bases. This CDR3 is CASTFTGSEQFF. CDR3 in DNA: TGTGCCAGCACCTTTACCGGGTCCGAGCAGTTCTTC.

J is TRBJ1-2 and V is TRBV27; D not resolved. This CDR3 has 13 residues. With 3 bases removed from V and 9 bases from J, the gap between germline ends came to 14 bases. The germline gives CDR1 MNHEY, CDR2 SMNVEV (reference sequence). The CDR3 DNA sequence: TGTGCCAGCAGTTTGGGAGGGTCTGGTAGCTACACCTTC. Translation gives CASSLGGSGSYTF.

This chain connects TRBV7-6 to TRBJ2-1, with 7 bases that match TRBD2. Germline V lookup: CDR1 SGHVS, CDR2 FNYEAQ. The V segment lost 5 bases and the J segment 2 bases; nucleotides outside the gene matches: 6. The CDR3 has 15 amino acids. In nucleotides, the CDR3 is TGTGCCAGCAGCGTCAGCGGGGAGGCCTACAATGAGCAGTTCTTC. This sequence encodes CASSVSGEAYNEQFF.